This entry describes one TCR beta chain. Antigen specificity is unknown. Cultured CD4+ T-cell DNA underwent Oncomine TCR Beta short-read sequencing. TCRdb itself ran the PCR reads through MiXCR, one entry per CDR3 protein. The table shows 16,000 or so distinct CDR3 sequences, with approximately 77% occurring only once. Treatment defined: approximately nine-day PBMC culture with coronavirus spike peptide pools or control peptides (ViraFEST assay). Healthy vaccinees, negative for nucleocapsid antibodies before and after vaccination, had no earlier SARS-CoV-2 infection. Researchers reported culturing over 1.5 million PBMCs per well with 10 IU/ml IL-2 and approximately 9.4 ug/ml peptide pools. This record comes from a study of vaccination and CD4 T cells after COVID-19. Germline CDR1 ENHRY, CDR2 SYGVKD. CDR3 length equals 13 residues. Between the trimmed V and J ends, which lost 4 bases and 4 bases, there was a span of 10 bases.

Sequencing was performed on CD4+ T cells from blood, cultured in vitro, taken after SARS-CoV-2 vaccination. This receptor was taken from a human donor who received a COVID-19 vaccine. The chain has TRBV10-3 and TRBJ1-2; D is undetermined. The CDR3 DNA is TGTGCCATCAGTGCACAGTTACTCTATGGCTACACCTTC. Amino acids: CAISAQLLYGYTF.